This TCR beta chain was retrieved from a study of T cell clonotyping in hematopoietic cell transplantation. General observations from the study: Recipient TCR diversity dropped after transplant; expanded clonotypes rose from day 30 to 180. Few recipient clonotypes overlapped donors; over 95% were de novo at given depth.

Trimming took 6 bases from V and 1 from J; bases not matched to a gene: 5. Looked up from germline, CDR1 is MNHNS and CDR2 is SASEGT. This CDR3 is built from 14 residues. Assay used: immunoSEQ multiplex PCR; TCRdb lists only in-frame clones, some missing. The data show 13,000 to 15,000 clones, with just over 95% seen just once and less than 5% held by the top ten. Recipients were bled about 28 days pretransplant and at posttransplant days 30, 100, 180. Points on this clone: Its antigen remains unknown.

The source is a female patient aged 45 to 65 who had an allogeneic stem cell transplant from an unrelated donor, so T cells may come from the graft donor. Some clones in this sample may be carry-over from other donors' samples. Sequenced here: peripheral blood mononuclear cells, sampled 30 days after allogeneic stem cell transplant. The V call is TRBV6-1, the J call TRBJ2-5, with 7 bases fitting TRBD1. In DNA form, the CDR3 reads TGTGCCAGCAGCAAACAGGGGAGCCAAGAGACCCAGTACTTC. This encodes CASSKQGSQETQYF.